This record covers a single T cell receptor beta chain. Those enrolled in Seattle joined during active infection and were followed longitudinally afterward. This CDR3 contains 11 residues. J was trimmed by 14 bases and V by 6 bases; bases with no gene match: 7. CDR1 and CDR2 from the germline V gene are SNHLY and FYNNEI. The record originates from a study of blood T cell repertoires in COVID-19. Overall study: Both acute and convalescent COVID-19 samples were obtained from the United States, Italy and Spain. T cells, B-cell-depleted T cells, or PBMCs provided the cDNA or gDNA that served as material.

The authors' processing: Amplification with reference gene primers provided the estimates of nucleated cell counts. The assay was immunoSEQ multiplex PCR, and TCRdb's table has in-frame clones only and misses some. Clone size and V and J calls were adopted from that table, with D and trimming inferred from the DNA. The profile covers some 520,000 clones, with 89% appearing a single time and approximately 0.9% taken by the ten largest. This chain links TRBV2 with TRBJ1-1, with 9 bases fitting TRBD1. The receptor was isolated from a man aged 18 to 35 with COVID-19, enrolled during active disease. The specimen sequenced was peripheral blood. This CDR3 reads CASRGQGFQFF. The CDR3 DNA is TGTGCCAGCAGAGGACAGGGGTTCCAGTTCTTT.